These 11 T cell receptor beta chains came from one sample sequenced in a study of blood T cell repertoires in COVID-19. The table came from immunoSEQ multiplex PCR; TCRdb's copy has only in-frame clones and leaves some out. The sample lists 130,000 or so clones, roughly 79% occurring once. The source material was peripheral blood. The receptors derive from an elderly man with acute or convalescent COVID-19.

The chain carries TRBV9 and TRBJ2-7; D gene uncertain. The CDR3 totals 12 residues. V lost 4 bases to trimming and J lost 0 bases, with 5 bases between them. Looked up from germline, CDR1 is SGDLS and CDR2 is YYNGEE. The CDR3 protein is CASSPNSYEQYF. The CDR3 DNA follows: TGTGCCAGCAGCCCAAACTCCTACGAGCAGTACTTC.

A single count supports this clone. The chain carries TRBV7-2 and TRBJ1-3; a weak D match, TRBD1 (6 bases). Trimming cost V 5 bases and J 1 base, with 21 bases left between them. Germline CDR1 SGHTA, CDR2 FQGNSA. The CDR3 spans 18 residues. DNA for the CDR3: TGTGCCAGCAGCACCCCCAGCGGGACACCCAGGTCTGGAAACACCATATATTTT. Translated, it gives CASSTPSGTPRSGNTIYF.

V is TRBV19 and J is TRBJ1-1, with a possible D match to TRBD1 (5 bases). Between the trimmed V and J ends, which lost 10 bases and 9 bases, there was a span of 15 bases. CDR1 and CDR2 from the germline V gene are LNHDA and SQIVND (reference sequence). This CDR3 is 11 amino acids long. The CDR3 protein is CATSLGLQAFF. CDR3 in DNA: TGTGCCACCTCCCTGGGGCTCCAAGCTTTCTTT.

The chain has TRBV7-2 and TRBJ1-2, with D maybe TRBD1 (5 bases). This CDR3 is built from 13 residues. V was clipped by 2 bases and J by 8 bases, with 12 bases between them. The germline CDR1 and CDR2 sequences are SGHTA and FQGNSA. This chain's CDR3 is CASSLQGLGGYTF. CDR3 DNA: TGTGCCAGCAGCTTACAGGGTCTGGGGGGCTACACCTTC.

The V and J genes are TRBV19 and TRBJ1-1; TRBD1 matches 7 bases. CDR3 length equals 14 residues. The trim removed 3 bases at V and 3 bases at J, leaving 4 bases unmatched. Germline CDR1 and CDR2: LNHDA and SQIVND (reference sequence). CDR3 in DNA: TGTGCCAGTAGTATGCAGGGGGGATACACTGAAGCTTTCTTT. Amino acids: CASSMQGGYTEAFF.

The chain uses TRBV19 and TRBJ2-5, with TRBD1 matching over 8 bases. CDR1 is LNHDA, CDR2 SQIVND, per germline (reference sequence). The CDR3 runs 13 residues. The J segment lost 5 bases and the V segment lost 4 bases, leaving 3 bases of the junction unmatched. The CDR3 DNA is TGTGCCAGTAGTAAACAGGGGGAGGAGACCCAGTACTTC. Translating gives CASSKQGEETQYF.

The rearrangement uses TRBV18 and TRBJ2-5, with 9 bases fitting TRBD1. Looked up from germline, CDR1 is KGHSH and CDR2 is LQKENI. After removal of 6 bases from V and 4 bases from J, the junction contained 6 bases not matched to a gene. The CDR3 totals 14 residues. Here the CDR3 reads CASSRTTGGETQYF. The CDR3 nucleotides are TGTGCCAGCTCCCGAACGACAGGGGGAGAGACCCAGTACTTC.

This chain links TRBV30 with TRBJ1-2; 11 bases fit TRBD1. The germline V gene has CDR1 GTSNPN and CDR2 SVGIG (reference sequence). V lost 3 bases and J lost 8; bases outside the gene matches: 8. CDR3 size: 14 residues. The CDR3 spells CAWRGDRGTFGYTF. Here the CDR3 DNA reads TGTGCCTGGAGGGGGGACAGGGGGACGTTCGGCTACACCTTC. The variable domain in full, completed from reference TRBV30 and TRBJ1-2, reads SQTIHQWPATLVQPVGSPLSLECTVEGTSNPNLYWYRQAAGRGLQLLFYSVGIGQISSEVPQNLSASRPQDRQFILSSKKLLLSDSGFYLCAWRGDRGTFGYTFGSGTRLTVV.

The rearrangement joins TRBV5-1 to TRBJ2-3; TRBD1 matches at 10 bases. Germline trimming cut 3 bases from V and 11 bases from J; bases unmatched to any gene: 12. This CDR3 has 15 amino acids. Germline CDR1 SGHRS, CDR2 YFSETQ. This chain's CDR3 is CASSSADRGPGQQYF. The DNA of the CDR3 is TGCGCCAGCAGCTCGGCCGACAGGGGGCCTGGTCAGCAGTATTTT.

Here the CDR3 reads CSAGVAQETQYF. In nucleotides, the CDR3 is TGCAGCGCCGGGGTTGCCCAAGAGACCCAGTACTTC. The rearrangement joins TRBV29-1 to TRBJ2-5, with D perhaps matching TRBD2 (5 bases). CDR3 length: 12 amino acids. V was pared by 7 bases and J by 1 base, with 10 bases between. CDR1 is SQVTM, CDR2 ANQGSEA, per germline.

The chain combines TRBV4-3 with TRBJ1-3; TRBD1 matches 9 bases. In germline, CDR1 is LGHNA, CDR2 YSLEER. This CDR3 region has 16 residues. J was trimmed by 3 bases and V by 4 bases; bases with no gene match: 7. For the CDR3, the DNA is TGCGCCAGCAGCCTGTCCGGGACAGGGATTGGAAACACCATATATTTT. Residues: CASSLSGTGIGNTIYF.